One sample yielded the 13 T cell receptor beta chains listed below, sequenced in a study of technical replicates of blood from several donors. The method was immunoSEQ multiplex PCR; TCRdb's version includes in-frame clones alone and lacks a portion of them. The sample consists of 80,000 to 100,000 clones, around 90% of them appearing once. Input material: T cells isolated from PBMCs. The receptor set was obtained from a human donor in good health.

The chain couples TRBV5-6 to TRBJ2-2, with 13 bases lining up with TRBD2. From germline, CDR1 is SGHDT and CDR2 YYEEEE. J gave up 8 bases and V 4 bases, and 17 bases lay outside the gene matches. This CDR3 has 19 amino acids. CDR3 amino acids: CASSPGLAGAPGGEGELFF. The CDR3 DNA follows: TGTGCCAGCAGCCCAGGACTAGCGGGGGCCCCGGGGGGCGAGGGGGAGCTGTTTTTT. Supplemented by reference TRBV5-6 and TRBJ2-2, the full variable domain reads DAGVTQSPTHLIKTRGQQVTLRCSPKSGHDTVSWYQQALGQGPQFIFQYYEEEERQRGNFPDRFSGHQFPNYSSELNVNALLLGDSALYLCASSPGLAGAPGGEGELFFGEGSRLTVL.

The V and J genes are TRBV27 and TRBJ2-7; tentatively, D is TRBD2 (5 bases). Germline CDR1 MNHEY, CDR2 SMNVEV (reference sequence). The CDR3 length is 13 residues. V lost 0 bases and J 5 bases, leaving 8 bases between the germline ends. For the CDR3, the DNA is TGTGCCAGCAGTTTATCGGAGGAGAACGAGCAGTACTTC. Translation: CASSLSEENEQYF.

The rearrangement joins TRBV5-1 to TRBJ2-1; D possibly corresponds to TRBD2 (6 bases). CDR3 length: 16 residues. Germline CDR1 reads SGHRS; CDR2 reads YFSETQ. Trimming removed 4 bases from V and 0 bases from J, with 14 bases in between. The chain's CDR3 is CASSRVAVSSYNEQFF. CDR3 sequence (DNA): TGCGCCAGCAGCCGAGTAGCGGTGAGCTCCTACAATGAGCAGTTCTTC.

The chain couples TRBV10-3 to TRBJ1-6; D possibly corresponds to TRBD1 (5 bases). The germline gives CDR1 ENHRY, CDR2 SYGVKD. The CDR3 consists of 17 residues. Between the trimmed V and J ends, which lost 6 bases and 9 bases, there was a span of 24 bases. CDR3 sequence (DNA): TGTGCCATCAGCGAGGGGTTGGGCGGCGAGGGAAGTTCACCCCTCCACTTT. Its protein product is CAISEGLGGEGSSPLHF.

The chain recombines TRBV5-4 with TRBJ2-7, with D maybe TRBD2 (6 bases). Per the germline V gene, CDR1 is SGHNT and CDR2 is YYREEE (reference sequence). Between the trimmed V and J ends, which lost 1 base and 3 bases, there was a span of 14 bases. The CDR3 has 15 residues. Here the CDR3 reads CASSLSQGGIYEQYF. CDR3 bases: TGTGCCAGCAGCTTGTCGCAGGGAGGAATCTACGAGCAGTACTTC.

The chain uses TRBV27 and TRBJ1-6, with 7 nucleotides matching TRBD1. This CDR3 comprises 16 residues. Per germline, CDR1 MNHEY and CDR2 SMNVEV (reference sequence). The ends lost 6 bases at V and 4 bases at J; junction bases unmatched: 9. As DNA, the CDR3 is TGTGCCAGCAGCCATCAACAGGGACAGTATAATTCACCCCTCCACTTT. It specifies CASSHQQGQYNSPLHF.

This clone was picked up one time. The chain recombines TRBV19 with TRBJ1-1, with 9 positions matching TRBD1. CDR3 length: 13 residues. Germline CDR1 reads LNHDA; CDR2 reads SQIVND (reference sequence). Unmatched junction bases numbered 8, after V lost 9 bases and J lost 6 bases. CDR3 protein: CASTDRGWAEAFF. CDR3 nucleotides: TGTGCCAGCACGGACAGGGGCTGGGCTGAAGCTTTCTTT. The full variable domain, in which reference TRBV19 and TRBJ1-1 provide the parts outside the CDR3, is DGGITQSPKYLFRKEGQNVTLSCEQNLNHDAMYWYRQDPGQGLRLIYYSQIVNDFQKGDIAEGYSVSREKKESFPLTVTSAQKNPTAFYLCASTDRGWAEAFFGQGTRLTVV.

The chain links TRBV11-2 to TRBJ2-2; 12 bases match TRBD2. Trimming took 5 bases from V and 3 from J; bases not matched to a gene: 4. Germline V gives CDR1 SGHAT, CDR2 FQNNGV. The CDR3 runs to 16 residues. CDR3 DNA: TGTGCCAGCAGCCCGAGACTAGCGGGAGACACCGGGGAGCTGTTTTTT. Amino acid sequence: CASSPRLAGDTGELFF. The entire variable domain, with the rest obtained from reference TRBV11-2 and TRBJ2-2, is as follows: EAGVAQSPRYKIIEKRQSVAFWCNPISGHATLYWYQQILGQGPKLLIQFQNNGVVDDSQLPKDRFSAERLKGVDSTLKIQPAKLEDSAVYLCASSPRLAGDTGELFFGEGSRLTVL.

This chain connects TRBV7-3 to TRBJ2-1; 8 positions agree with TRBD2. Losses at the gene ends were 2 bases for V and 5 bases for J; bases not matched to a gene: 8. CDR3 length: 16 amino acids. Germline CDR1 is SGHTA and CDR2 is FQGTGA. The CDR3 reads CASSLYRGSGDNEQFF. The CDR3 DNA follows: TGTGCCAGCAGCTTATACCGTGGTAGCGGGGACAATGAGCAGTTCTTC.

The chain is built from TRBV7-9 and TRBJ1-1, with 9 bases that match TRBD1. Germline V CDR1 and CDR2: SEHNR, FQNEAQ (reference sequence). The CDR3 is 12 amino acids. Trimming removed 4 bases from V and 8 bases from J; junction bases left unmatched: 2. The CDR3 nucleotides read TGTGCCAGCAGCTCAACAGGGGGCGAAGCTTTCTTT. This sequence encodes CASSSTGGEAFF.

This chain uses TRBV6-6 with TRBJ1-1; TRBD1 matches 8 bases. The ends lost 3 bases at V and 4 bases at J; junction bases unmatched: 4. The CDR3 runs 14 residues. Germline lookup yields CDR1 MNHNY and CDR2 SVGAGI (reference sequence). CDR3 residues: CASSYRGTGTEAFF. In nucleotides, the CDR3 is TGTGCCAGCAGTTATAGGGGGACAGGCACTGAAGCTTTCTTT.

The V and J genes are TRBV4-1 and TRBJ1-1; D is possibly TRBD1 (5 bases). CDR3 length equals 12 residues. With 4 bases removed from V and 11 bases from J, the gap between germline ends came to 14 bases. In germline, CDR1 is MGHRA, CDR2 YSYEKL. As DNA, the CDR3 is TGCGCCAGCAGCCCTACGGTGGGGGGGGCTTTCTTT. Its translation is CASSPTVGGAFF.

This chain links TRBV7-9 with TRBJ1-5; unclear D gene. Germline CDR1 SEHNR, CDR2 FQNEAQ (reference sequence). The CDR3 is made up of 16 amino acids. Trimming left V 2 bases short and J 0 bases short, with 11 bases between. The CDR3 is CASSLFRGNSNQPQHF. The CDR3, as DNA: TGTGCCAGCAGCTTATTCCGCGGGAATAGCAATCAGCCCCAGCATTTT.